Detailed here is one T cell receptor beta chain. The data stem from a study of blood T cell repertoires in COVID-19. As for the study in general: Whether acute or convalescent, the COVID-19 samples came from the United States, Italy and Spain. Sources were T cells, B-cell-depleted T cells, or PBMCs; the material itself was cDNA or gDNA.

Original data processing: Amplified reference gene primers provided the basis for estimating nucleated cell counts. TCRdb's copy holds only in-frame clones and misses some; the assay was immunoSEQ multiplex PCR. Clone size and the V and J calls come from that table; the DNA yielded D and trimming. The sample has about 180,000 clones; about 85% are singletons. This CDR3 comprises 17 residues. Germline-derived CDR1 and CDR2 are KGHSH and LQKENI. J was trimmed by 4 bases and V by 1 base; bases with no gene match: 7. The receptor comes from a man older than 75 with COVID-19, enrolled during active disease. The chain links TRBV18 to TRBJ2-2; TRBD1 aligns across 9 bases. Material: peripheral blood. CDR3 amino acids: CASSPRAGTGFTGELFF. For the CDR3, the DNA is TGTGCCAGCTCACCACGGGCCGGGACAGGGTTCACCGGGGAGCTGTTTTTT.